This entry lists 18 T cell receptor beta chains sequenced from one sample in a study of human T cells and chemical hapten exposure. MiXCR, run by TCRdb on the RACE reads, gives a single entry per CDR3 protein. The sample shows roughly 360,000 distinct CDR3 sequences, approximately 5.1% of them seen only once. The time point here: patch test 1, 2 weeks after DPC sensitization. Specified treatment: therapeutic diphenylcyclopropenone sensitization with weekly scalp DPC. The material was whole blood, obtained in connection with sensitization to the hapten diphenylcyclopropenone (DPC). These receptors were taken from a woman in her forties or fifties with alopecia areata. Some clones in this sample may be carry-over from other donors' samples.

The V gene is TRBV19, the J gene TRBJ2-2; D might be TRBD2 (6 bases). The germline CDR1 and CDR2 sequences are LNHDA and SQIVND (reference sequence). V gave up 10 bases and J gave up 5 bases, with 11 bases separating them. This CDR3 is built from 12 residues. CDR3 nucleotides: TGTGCCACTCTGGAGGGGACCGGGGAGCTGTTTTTT. Encoded protein: CATLEGTGELFF.

This clonotype was picked up many times. This chain joins TRBV7-2 and TRBJ2-1; no reliable D call. Per the germline V gene, CDR1 is SGHTA and CDR2 is FQGNSA. The CDR3 is 13 residues long. With 4 bases removed from V and 4 bases from J, the gap between germline ends came to 8 bases. Here the CDR3 reads CASSSEIYNEQFF. CDR3 DNA: TGTGCCAGCAGCTCCGAAATTTACAATGAGCAGTTCTTC.

Many counts were recorded for this clonotype. At one end, the junction sequence differs from germline, possibly due to a read error. The rearrangement uses TRBV20-1 and TRBJ2-7, with D possibly TRBD1 on 6 matching bases. This CDR3 region has 14 residues. The V gene's germline CDR1 is DFQATT and CDR2 SNEGSKA (reference sequence). The CDR3 spells CSAIVQGKGYQQYF. The CDR3 DNA is TGCAGTGCCATCGTACAGGGAAAAGGCTACCAGCAGTACTTC.

The V call is TRBV2, the J call TRBJ1-2; no reliable D call. Trimming took off 6 bases at V and 5 bases at J, with 10 bases between the two ends. Germline CDR1 reads SNHLY; CDR2 reads FYNNEI. This CDR3 is 12 amino acids long. The CDR3 loop is CASSRPGYGYTF. As DNA, the CDR3 is TGTGCCAGCAGCCGCCCAGGATATGGCTACACCTTC.

This clonotype has a count of ten or more. This sequence joins TRBV11-1 and TRBJ1-6; D gene ambiguous. The CDR3 extends over 13 amino acids. V dropped 5 bases and J dropped 9 bases, with 11 bases sitting between them. CDR1 is SGHAT, CDR2 FQDESV, per germline (reference sequence). DNA of the CDR3: TGTGCCAGCAGCAATGACGGGTCTTCACCCCTCCACTTT. Its protein is CASSNDGSSPLHF.

This clonotype was counted only a few times. The chain uses TRBV7-9 and TRBJ2-1, with D maybe TRBD1 (6 bases). This CDR3 contains 16 residues. Per germline, CDR1 SEHNR and CDR2 FQNEAQ (reference sequence). V was pared by 6 bases and J by 0 bases, with 15 bases between. The CDR3 is CASRSPGHSSYNEQFF. The CDR3 DNA reads as TGTGCCAGCAGATCACCGGGACATAGCTCCTACAATGAGCAGTTCTTC.

This chain connects TRBV30 to TRBJ2-3; no firm D call. The CDR3 is made up of 11 amino acids. CDR1 is GTSNPN, CDR2 SVGIG, per germline (reference sequence). The germline V and J ends were trimmed by 1 base and 6 bases, with 5 bases remaining between them. The CDR3 nucleotides read TGTGCCTGGAGTGAAGCGGATACGCAGTATTTT. It codes for CAWSEADTQYF.

This clonotype has just a few counts. The J gene is TRBJ1-1, the V gene TRBV5-1; 7 bases align to TRBD1. Germline values: CDR1 SGHRS, CDR2 YFSETQ. With 0 bases clipped from V and 6 bases from J, the junction kept 2 bases outside the gene matches. The CDR3 has 13 residues. In DNA, the CDR3 is TGCGCCAGCAGCTTGGAAGGGACAGCTGAAGCTTTCTTT. Protein sequence: CASSLEGTAEAFF.

This clonotype was recorded at least ten times. This sequence joins TRBV6-1 and TRBJ2-5, with D perhaps matching TRBD1 (5 bases). In germline, CDR1 is MNHNS, CDR2 SASEGT. Trimming took off 1 base at V and 5 bases at J, with 11 bases between the two ends. CDR3 length: 14 residues. CDR3 sequence reads: CASSEVPGHETQYF. The CDR3 DNA reads as TGTGCCAGCAGTGAAGTACCAGGGCATGAGACCCAGTACTTC.

This clonotype was seen ten or more times. The genes are TRBV18 and TRBJ2-1; D not resolved. Germline V gives CDR1 KGHSH, CDR2 LQKENI. The V end lost 1 base, the J end lost 7 bases, and 8 bases lay between the germline ends. The CDR3 has 13 amino acids. CDR3 sequence: CASSPLKGNEQFF. The DNA of the CDR3 is TGTGCCAGCTCACCACTGAAAGGGAATGAGCAGTTCTTC.

Many counts were recorded for this clonotype. This chain links TRBV20-1 with TRBJ2-7, with TRBD1 as a possible D gene (7 bases). Germline V gene lookup returns CDR1 DFQATT and CDR2 SNEGSKA (reference sequence). The V end was cut by 4 bases, the J end by 1 base, with 14 bases between. The CDR3 runs 14 residues. The DNA of the CDR3 is TGCAGTGCTATCGACAGGGACTTATCCTACGAGCAGTACTTC. Its protein is CSAIDRDLSYEQYF.

The sample holds many counts of this clonotype. The chain is built from TRBV5-1 and TRBJ1-4, with 7 bases fitting TRBD1. J was trimmed by 2 bases and V by 5 bases; bases with no gene match: 3. Germline CDR1 and CDR2: SGHRS and YFSETQ. The CDR3 sequence is 14 residues long. The CDR3 spells CASRTDRTNEKLFF. CDR3 DNA: TGCGCCAGCAGGACGGACAGGACTAATGAAAAACTGTTTTTT.

The chain is built from TRBV10-3 and TRBJ2-5, with TRBD2 matching over 15 bases. This CDR3 is built from 15 residues. The V gene's germline CDR1 is ENHRY and CDR2 SYGVKD. J lost 5 bases, V lost 2 bases, and 0 bases had no gene match. The CDR3 DNA follows: TGTGCCATCAGTGAGGGGACTAGCGGGAGGGAGACCCAGTACTTC. Its translation: CAISEGTSGRETQYF.

This clonotype was observed many times. The chain is built from TRBV5-6 and TRBJ1-2, with 10 bases aligning to TRBD1. CDR1 SGHDT and CDR2 YYEEEE come from the germline V gene. This CDR3 is 14 amino acids long. J lost 4 bases, V lost 5 bases, and 5 bases had no gene match. This CDR3 is CASSGGQGIYGYTF. DNA for the CDR3: TGTGCCAGCAGTGGGGGACAGGGGATCTATGGCTACACCTTC.

This clonotype was seen only a few times. This rearrangement joins TRBV28 to TRBJ2-5; D possibly corresponds to TRBD1 (6 bases). V gave up 6 bases and J gave up 4 bases, with 15 bases separating them. The germline V gene encodes CDR1 MDHEN and CDR2 SYDVKM. This CDR3 comprises 14 residues. In DNA, the CDR3 is TGTGCCAGCAGCCGACCGGACAGATCAGAGACCCAGTACTTC. Protein: CASSRPDRSETQYF. Combining the CDR3 with reference TRBV28 and TRBJ2-5 gives the whole variable domain DVKVTQSSRYLVKRTGEKVFLECVQDMDHENMFWYRQDPGLGLRLIYFSYDVKMKEKGDIPEGYSVSREKKERFSLILESASTNQTSMYLCASSRPDRSETQYFGPGTRLLVL.

This clonotype was recorded at least ten times. The V and J genes are TRBV9 and TRBJ2-3; possible D gene TRBD2, 6 bases. V lost 2 bases and J 0 bases, leaving 7 bases between the germline ends. The CDR3 extends over 14 amino acids. Looked up from germline, CDR1 is SGDLS and CDR2 is YYNGEE. In DNA, the CDR3 is TGTGCCAGCAGCGTGGGGACTAGCACAGATACGCAGTATTTT. It specifies CASSVGTSTDTQYF.

V usage is TRBV27 and J usage is TRBJ1-5; D gene unclear. This CDR3 contains 13 residues. In germline, CDR1 is MNHEY, CDR2 SMNVEV (reference sequence). V gave up 5 bases and J gave up 5 bases, with 10 bases separating them. CDR3 sequence (DNA): TGTGCCAGCAGTCCACGGGAGCATCAGCCCCAGCATTTT. The encoded protein is CASSPREHQPQHF.

This clonotype was seen many times. The chain is built from TRBV15 and TRBJ2-6, with D possibly TRBD2 on 6 matching bases. V lost 8 bases and J 3 bases, leaving 14 bases between the germline ends. The CDR3 runs 15 residues. Germline lookup yields CDR1 LNHNV and CDR2 YYDKDF (reference sequence). As DNA, the CDR3 is TGTGCCACCTCAGCGGCGGGGTTTGGGGCCAACGTCCTGACTTTC. It codes for CATSAAGFGANVLTF.